This is a list of T cell receptor beta chains from one sample in a study. TCRdb independently ran MiXCR on the RT-PCR reads; one entry per CDR3 protein. The profile shows more than 600,000 distinct CDR3 sequences, 14% of them singletons. The source material was memory CD4+ T cells from blood. Every receptor here comes from a female donor in good health, serving as a healthy control. CDR3s include the opening cysteine and the closing phenylalanine or tryptophan. Each record gives: clone size, V gene, D gene, J gene, CDR3 DNA, CDR3 protein. The D gene is left open where the match is weak. Clone size appears in some rows only: once, few, many, or a class for an expanded clone.

size: many; V: TRBV12-3/TRBV12-4; D: -; J: TRBJ2-2; DNA: TGTGCCAGCAGTTCACGACAGGGAGGTAGCACCGGGGAGCTGTTTTTT; CDR3: CASSSRQGGSTGELFF
size: -; V: TRBV20-1; D: -; J: TRBJ1-5; DNA: TGCAGTGCTAGAGATCGGTTCAGCAATCAGCCCCAGCATTTT; CDR3: CSARDRFSNQPQHF
size: -; V: TRBV10-2; D: TRBD1; J: TRBJ2-5; DNA: TGCGCCAGCAGGACAGGGGGCCAGGAGACCCAGTACTTC; CDR3: CASRTGGQETQYF
size: many; V: TRBV4-3; D: TRBD2; J: TRBJ2-3; DNA: TGCGCCAGCAGCCCCGCTAATGGTGCGGGAGGCCCAGATACGCAGTATTTT; CDR3: CASSPANGAGGPDTQYF
size: -; V: TRBV5-1; D: TRBD1; J: TRBJ2-7; DNA: TGCGCCAGCAGCACTGTACAGGGGCGGTTGGGCGAGCAGTACTTC; CDR3: CASSTVQGRLGEQYF
size: once; V: TRBV20-1; D: -; J: TRBJ2-2; DNA: TGCAGTGCTAGAGATAGGGAGCGGCCCACCGGGGAGCTGTTTTTT; CDR3: CSARDRERPTGELFF
size: few; V: TRBV5-5; D: TRBD2; J: TRBJ2-2; DNA: TGTGCCAGCAGCTTGAGGACTAGCGGATCCACCGGGGAGCTGTTTTTT; CDR3: CASSLRTSGSTGELFF
size: many; V: TRBV20-1; D: -; J: TRBJ2-2; DNA: TGCAGTGCTAGAGATTATCAGCTGAACACCGGGGAGCTGTTTTTT; CDR3: CSARDYQLNTGELFF
size: many; V: TRBV29-1; D: -; J: TRBJ1-2; DNA: TGCAGCGTCTGGTCAGGGGAGGTGGGCTACACCTTC; CDR3: CSVWSGEVGYTF
size: many; V: TRBV5-1; D: TRBD1; J: TRBJ1-1; DNA: TGCGCCAGCAGCGCCACAGGGGCTCCTTCTGAAGCTTTCTTT; CDR3: CASSATGAPSEAFF
size: -; V: TRBV7-2; D: -; J: TRBJ2-3; DNA: TGTGCCAGCAGCTTAGACCAGGGAGGCACAGATACGCAGTATTTT; CDR3: CASSLDQGGTDTQYF
size: -; V: TRBV30; D: -; J: TRBJ2-7; DNA: TGTGCCTGGGTGCCTGCTGACCAGATCGAGCAGTACTTC; CDR3: CAWVPADQIEQYF
size: many; V: TRBV12-3/TRBV12-4; D: -; J: TRBJ2-3; DNA: TGTGCCAGCAGTTTATTTAGTCCCAGCACAGATACGCAGTATTTT; CDR3: CASSLFSPSTDTQYF
size: many; V: TRBV20-1; D: -; J: TRBJ2-7; DNA: TGCAGTGCCAACAGGGTCCACGAGCAGTACTTC; CDR3: CSANRVHEQYF
size: few; V: TRBV28; D: -; J: TRBJ2-3; DNA: TGTGCCAGCAGAGCGGGACAGCGCACAGATACGCAGTATTTT; CDR3: CASRAGQRTDTQYF
size: -; V: TRBV5-5; D: TRBD2; J: TRBJ2-1; DNA: TGTGCCAGCAGCCCCGGACTAGCGGGGGCTGTGCAGTTCTTC; CDR3: CASSPGLAGAVQFF
size: few; V: TRBV18; D: TRBD1; J: TRBJ1-1; DNA: TGTGCCAGCTCACCACTAGGAGGAGGGGGCGCAGAAGCTTTCTTT; CDR3: CASSPLGGGGAEAFF
size: few; V: TRBV12-3/TRBV12-4; D: -; J: TRBJ2-4; DNA: TGTGCCAGCAGTTTGTACGGGGAAAACATTCAGTACTTC; CDR3: CASSLYGENIQYF